This T cell receptor (beta chain) came from a study of CD8+ T cells in alopecia areata. The study's findings and limits: A large proportion of expanded lesional clones were detected persisting in scalp and blood during tofacitinib.

As to this clone: The antigen is not known.

Treatment denoted: oral pan-JAK inhibitor, 5-10 mg twice daily. Sequencing relied on a cDNA template that was reverse transcribed from extracted RNA. Profiled with immunoSEQ multiplex PCR; TCRdb holds only in-frame clones, not every one. The table lists 150,000 to 200,000 clones, about three fifths of them singletons, with 1.3% in the top ten. CDR1 and CDR2 from the germline V gene are MNHEY and SMNVEV (reference sequence). This CDR3 is built from 14 residues. V was shortened by 2 bases and J by 2 bases, with 9 bases between the two germline ends. The source of this sequence is a human donor with alopecia areata. This chain links TRBV27 with TRBJ1-2; D is unresolved. This specimen was CD4+ T cells sorted from blood, taken around week 50, from a patient treated with tofacitinib. The CDR3 sequence: CASSLTGGNYGYTF. As DNA, the CDR3 is TGTGCCAGCAGTTTAACGGGCGGGAACTATGGCTACACCTTC.